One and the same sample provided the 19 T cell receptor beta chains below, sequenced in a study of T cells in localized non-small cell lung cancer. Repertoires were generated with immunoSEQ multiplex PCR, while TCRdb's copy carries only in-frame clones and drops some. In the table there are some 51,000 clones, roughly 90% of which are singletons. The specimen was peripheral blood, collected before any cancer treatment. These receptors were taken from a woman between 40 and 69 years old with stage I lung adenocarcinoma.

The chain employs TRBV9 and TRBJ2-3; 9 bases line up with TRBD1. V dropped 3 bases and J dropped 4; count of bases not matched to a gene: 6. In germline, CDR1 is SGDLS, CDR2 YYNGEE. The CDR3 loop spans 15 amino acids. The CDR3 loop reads CASSAEQGAADTQYF. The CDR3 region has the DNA TGTGCCAGCAGCGCCGAACAGGGGGCGGCAGATACGCAGTATTTT.

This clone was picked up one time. CDR3 amino acids: CASSDLQGYEKLFF. For the CDR3, the DNA is TGTGCCAGCAGTGACCTACAGGGTTATGAAAAACTGTTTTTT. This chain connects TRBV25-1 to TRBJ1-4; tentatively, D is TRBD1 (6 bases). Trimming cost V 3 bases and J 6 bases, with 11 bases left between them. The CDR3 extends over 14 amino acids. CDR1 MGHDK and CDR2 SYGVNS come from the germline V gene.

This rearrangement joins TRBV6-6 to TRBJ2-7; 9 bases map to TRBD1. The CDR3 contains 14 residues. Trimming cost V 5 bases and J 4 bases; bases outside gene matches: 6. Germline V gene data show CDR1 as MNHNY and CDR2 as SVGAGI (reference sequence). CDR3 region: CASSDGDREYEQYF. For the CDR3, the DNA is TGTGCCAGCAGTGACGGGGACAGGGAGTACGAGCAGTACTTC.

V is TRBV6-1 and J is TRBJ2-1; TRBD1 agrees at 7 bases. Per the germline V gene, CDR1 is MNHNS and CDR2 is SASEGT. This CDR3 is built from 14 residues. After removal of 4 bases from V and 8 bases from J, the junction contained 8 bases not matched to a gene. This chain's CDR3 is CASSADRVWHEQFF. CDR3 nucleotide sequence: TGTGCCAGCAGTGCCGACAGGGTTTGGCATGAGCAGTTCTTC.

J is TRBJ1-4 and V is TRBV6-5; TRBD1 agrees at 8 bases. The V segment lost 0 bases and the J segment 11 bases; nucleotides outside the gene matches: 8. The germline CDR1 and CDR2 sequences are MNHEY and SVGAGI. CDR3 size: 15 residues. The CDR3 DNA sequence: TGTGCCAGCAGTTACTCCCCAGGGGGCCAGGGGAAACTGTTTTTT. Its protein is CASSYSPGGQGKLFF.

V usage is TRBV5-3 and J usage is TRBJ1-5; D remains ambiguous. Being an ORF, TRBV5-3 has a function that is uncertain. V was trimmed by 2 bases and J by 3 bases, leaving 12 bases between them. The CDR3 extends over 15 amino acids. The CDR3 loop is CARSFRMMNNQPQHF. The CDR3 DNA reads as TGTGCCAGAAGCTTTAGGATGATGAACAATCAGCCCCAGCATTTT.

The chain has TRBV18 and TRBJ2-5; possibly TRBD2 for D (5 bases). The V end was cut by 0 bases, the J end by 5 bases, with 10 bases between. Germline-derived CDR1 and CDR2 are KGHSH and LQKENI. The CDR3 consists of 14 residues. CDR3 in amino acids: CASSPPSSWETQYF. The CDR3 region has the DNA TGTGCCAGCTCACCACCGTCTAGCTGGGAGACCCAGTACTTC.

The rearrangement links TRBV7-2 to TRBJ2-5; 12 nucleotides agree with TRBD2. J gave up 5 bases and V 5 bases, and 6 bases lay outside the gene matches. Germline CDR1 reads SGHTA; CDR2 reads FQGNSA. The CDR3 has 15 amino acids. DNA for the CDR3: TGTGCCAGCAGCCCCTACCTAGCGGGGGGGGAGACCCAGTACTTC. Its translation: CASSPYLAGGETQYF.

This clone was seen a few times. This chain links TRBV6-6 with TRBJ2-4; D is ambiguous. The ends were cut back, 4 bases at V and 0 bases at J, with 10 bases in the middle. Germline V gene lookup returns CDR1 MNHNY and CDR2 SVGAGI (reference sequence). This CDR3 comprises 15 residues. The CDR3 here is CASSWAGEAKNIQYF. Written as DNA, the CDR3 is TGTGCCAGCAGTTGGGCAGGCGAAGCCAAAAACATTCAGTACTTC.

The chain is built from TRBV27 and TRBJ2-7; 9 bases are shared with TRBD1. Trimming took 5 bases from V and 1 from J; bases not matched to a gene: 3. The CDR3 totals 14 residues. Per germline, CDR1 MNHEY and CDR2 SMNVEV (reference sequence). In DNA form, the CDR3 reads TGTGCCAGCAGTGCGACAGGGGGGTCCTACGAGCAGTACTTC. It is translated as CASSATGGSYEQYF.

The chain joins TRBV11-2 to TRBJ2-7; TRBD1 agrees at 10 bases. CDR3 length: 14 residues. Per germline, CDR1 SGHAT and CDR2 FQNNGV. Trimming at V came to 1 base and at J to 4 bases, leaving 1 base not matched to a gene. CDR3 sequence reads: CASSLAGQGYEQYF. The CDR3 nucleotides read TGTGCCAGCAGCTTAGCGGGACAGGGGTACGAGCAGTACTTC.

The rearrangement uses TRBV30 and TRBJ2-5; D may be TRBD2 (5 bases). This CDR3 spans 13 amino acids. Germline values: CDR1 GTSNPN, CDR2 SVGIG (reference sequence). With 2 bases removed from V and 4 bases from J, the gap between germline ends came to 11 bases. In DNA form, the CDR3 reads TGTGCCTGGAGTATTGCGAGGGCAGAGACCCAGTACTTC. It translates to CAWSIARAETQYF. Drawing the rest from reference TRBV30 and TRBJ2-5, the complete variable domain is SQTIHQWPATLVQPVGSPLSLECTVEGTSNPNLYWYRQAAGRGLQLLFYSVGIGQISSEVPQNLSASRPQDRQFILSSKKLLLSDSGFYLCAWSIARAETQYFGPGTRLLVL.

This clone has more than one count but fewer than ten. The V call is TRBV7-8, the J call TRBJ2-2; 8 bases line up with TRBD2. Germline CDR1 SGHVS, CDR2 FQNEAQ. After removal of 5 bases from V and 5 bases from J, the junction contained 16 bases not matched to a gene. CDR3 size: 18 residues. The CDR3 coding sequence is TGTGCCAGCAGCAGCTTAGCGGGGAGCCAAGTAGTGACCGGGGAGCTGTTTTTT. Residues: CASSSLAGSQVVTGELFF.

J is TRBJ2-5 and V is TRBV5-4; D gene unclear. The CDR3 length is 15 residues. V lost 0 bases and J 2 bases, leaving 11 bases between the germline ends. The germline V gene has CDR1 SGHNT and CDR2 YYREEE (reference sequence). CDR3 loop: CASSLDGAPQETQYF. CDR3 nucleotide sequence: TGTGCCAGCAGCTTGGACGGCGCACCGCAAGAGACCCAGTACTTC.

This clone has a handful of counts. The CDR3 sequence: CATRTSGHTGELFF. Written as DNA, the CDR3 is TGTGCCACCCGGACTAGCGGACACACCGGGGAGCTGTTTTTT. V is TRBV10-3 and J is TRBJ2-2; 10 nucleotides line up with TRBD2. Losses at the gene ends were 10 bases for V and 3 bases for J; bases not matched to a gene: 5. CDR3 length: 14 amino acids. Germline CDR1 ENHRY, CDR2 SYGVKD.

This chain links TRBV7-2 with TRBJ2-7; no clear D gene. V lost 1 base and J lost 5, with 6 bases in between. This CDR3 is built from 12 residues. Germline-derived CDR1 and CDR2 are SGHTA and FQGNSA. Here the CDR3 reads CASSLVQHEQYF. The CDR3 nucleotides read TGTGCCAGCAGCTTAGTACAGCACGAGCAGTACTTC.

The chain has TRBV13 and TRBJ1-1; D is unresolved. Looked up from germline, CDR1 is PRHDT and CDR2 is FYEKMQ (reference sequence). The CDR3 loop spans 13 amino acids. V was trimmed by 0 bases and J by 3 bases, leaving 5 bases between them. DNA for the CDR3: TGTGCCAGCAGCTTAGGACCTCACACTGAAGCTTTCTTT. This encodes CASSLGPHTEAFF.

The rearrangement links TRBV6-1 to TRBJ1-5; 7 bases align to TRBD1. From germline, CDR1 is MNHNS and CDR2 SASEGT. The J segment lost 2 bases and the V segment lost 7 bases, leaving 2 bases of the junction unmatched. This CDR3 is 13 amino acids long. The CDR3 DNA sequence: TGTGCCAGCATAGGGGGCCGCAATCAGCCCCAGCATTTT. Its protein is CASIGGRNQPQHF.

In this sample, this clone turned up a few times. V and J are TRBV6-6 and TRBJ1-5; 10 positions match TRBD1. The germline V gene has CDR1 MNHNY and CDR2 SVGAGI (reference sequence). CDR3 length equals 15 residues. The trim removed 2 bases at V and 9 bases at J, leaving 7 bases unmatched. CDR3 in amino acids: CASSYPGTGASPQHF. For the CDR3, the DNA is TGTGCCAGCAGTTACCCAGGGACAGGGGCATCGCCCCAGCATTTT.